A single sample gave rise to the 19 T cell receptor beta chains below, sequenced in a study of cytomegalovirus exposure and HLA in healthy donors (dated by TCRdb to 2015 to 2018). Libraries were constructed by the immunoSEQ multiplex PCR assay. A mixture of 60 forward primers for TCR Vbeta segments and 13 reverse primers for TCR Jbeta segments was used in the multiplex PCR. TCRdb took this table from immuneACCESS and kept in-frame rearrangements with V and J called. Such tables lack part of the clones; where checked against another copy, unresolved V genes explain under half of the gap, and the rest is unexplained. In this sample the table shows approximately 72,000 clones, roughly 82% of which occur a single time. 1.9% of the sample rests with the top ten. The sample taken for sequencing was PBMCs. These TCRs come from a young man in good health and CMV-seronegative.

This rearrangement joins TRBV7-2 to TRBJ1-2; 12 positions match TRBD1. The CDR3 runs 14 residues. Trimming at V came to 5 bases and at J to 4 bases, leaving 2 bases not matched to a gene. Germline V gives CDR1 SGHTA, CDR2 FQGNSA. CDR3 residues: CASSRDRGPYGYTF. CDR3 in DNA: TGTGCCAGCAGCCGGGACAGGGGGCCCTATGGCTACACCTTC.

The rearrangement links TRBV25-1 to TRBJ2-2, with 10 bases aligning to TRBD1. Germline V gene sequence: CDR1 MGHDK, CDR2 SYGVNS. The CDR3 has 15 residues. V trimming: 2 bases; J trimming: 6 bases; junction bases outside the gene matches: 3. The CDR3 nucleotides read TGTGCCAGCAGTGAAGTAGGGACAGGGGCCGGGGAGCTGTTTTTT. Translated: CASSEVGTGAGELFF.

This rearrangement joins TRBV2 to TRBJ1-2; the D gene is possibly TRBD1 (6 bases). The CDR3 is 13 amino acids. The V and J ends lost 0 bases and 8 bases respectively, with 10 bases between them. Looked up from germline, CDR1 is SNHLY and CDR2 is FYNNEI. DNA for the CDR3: TGTGCCAGCAGTGAAGCGGGGGCTTCGGGCTACACCTTC. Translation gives CASSEAGASGYTF.

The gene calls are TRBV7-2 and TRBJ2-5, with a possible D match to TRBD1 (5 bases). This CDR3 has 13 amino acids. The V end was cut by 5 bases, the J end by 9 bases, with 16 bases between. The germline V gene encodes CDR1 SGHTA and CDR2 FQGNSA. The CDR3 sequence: CASSGRRWGAQYF. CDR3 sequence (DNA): TGTGCCAGCAGCGGGCGGCGGTGGGGCGCCCAGTACTTC.

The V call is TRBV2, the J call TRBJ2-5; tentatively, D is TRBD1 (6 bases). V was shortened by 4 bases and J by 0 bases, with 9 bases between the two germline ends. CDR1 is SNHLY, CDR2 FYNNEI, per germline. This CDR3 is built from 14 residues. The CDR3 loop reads CASSGGQYQETQYF. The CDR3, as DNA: TGTGCCAGCAGTGGAGGACAGTACCAAGAGACCCAGTACTTC.

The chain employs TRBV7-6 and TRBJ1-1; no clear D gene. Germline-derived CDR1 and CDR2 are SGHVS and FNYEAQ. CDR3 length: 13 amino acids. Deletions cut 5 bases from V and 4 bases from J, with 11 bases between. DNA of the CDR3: TGTGCCAGCAGCCGCATGGAGCGCACTGAAGCTTTCTTT. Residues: CASSRMERTEAFF.

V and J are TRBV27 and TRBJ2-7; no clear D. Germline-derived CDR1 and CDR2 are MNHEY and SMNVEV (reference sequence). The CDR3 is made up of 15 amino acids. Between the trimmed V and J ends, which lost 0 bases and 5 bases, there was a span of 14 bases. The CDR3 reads CASSLSISSLHEQYF. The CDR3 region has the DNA TGTGCCAGCAGTTTATCGATCTCGAGCCTCCACGAGCAGTACTTC.

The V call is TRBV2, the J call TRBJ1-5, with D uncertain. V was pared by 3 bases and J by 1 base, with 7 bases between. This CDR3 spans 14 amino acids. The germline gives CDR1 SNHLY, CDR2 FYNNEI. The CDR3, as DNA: TGTGCCAGCAGTGACAAATCCAGCAATCAGCCCCAGCATTTT. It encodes CASSDKSSNQPQHF. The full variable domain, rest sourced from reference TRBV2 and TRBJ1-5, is EPEVTQTPSHQVTQMGQEVILRCVPISNHLYFYWYRQILGQKVEFLVSFYNNEISEKSEIFDDQFSVERPDGSNFTLKIRSTKLEDSAMYFCASSDKSSNQPQHFGDGTRLSIL.

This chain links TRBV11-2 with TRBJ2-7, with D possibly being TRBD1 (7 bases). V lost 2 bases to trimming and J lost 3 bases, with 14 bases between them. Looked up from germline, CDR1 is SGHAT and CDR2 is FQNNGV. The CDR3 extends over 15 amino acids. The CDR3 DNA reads TGTGCCAGCAGCTTATGGACAGGAGGGGGCTACGAGCAGTACTTC. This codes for CASSLWTGGGYEQYF.

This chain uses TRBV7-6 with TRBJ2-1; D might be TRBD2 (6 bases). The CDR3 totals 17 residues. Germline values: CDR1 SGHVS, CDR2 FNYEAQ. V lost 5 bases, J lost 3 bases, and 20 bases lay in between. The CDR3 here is CASSLTGDLLFYNEQFF. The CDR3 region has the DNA TGTGCCAGCAGCCTTACGGGGGACTTACTTTTCTACAATGAGCAGTTCTTC.

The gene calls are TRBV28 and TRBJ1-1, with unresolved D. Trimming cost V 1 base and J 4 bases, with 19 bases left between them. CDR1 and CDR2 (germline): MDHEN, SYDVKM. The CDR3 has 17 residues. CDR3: CASSLFLGSPGGTEAFF. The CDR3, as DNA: TGTGCCAGCAGTTTATTTCTAGGCAGCCCCGGAGGCACTGAAGCTTTCTTT.

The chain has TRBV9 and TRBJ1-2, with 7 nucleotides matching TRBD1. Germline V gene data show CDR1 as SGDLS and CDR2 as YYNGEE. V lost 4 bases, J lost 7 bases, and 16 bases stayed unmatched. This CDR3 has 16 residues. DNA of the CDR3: TGTGCCAGCAGCTCGACAGGGCTTAGTTCTGATTCTGGCTACACCTTC. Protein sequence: CASSSTGLSSDSGYTF.

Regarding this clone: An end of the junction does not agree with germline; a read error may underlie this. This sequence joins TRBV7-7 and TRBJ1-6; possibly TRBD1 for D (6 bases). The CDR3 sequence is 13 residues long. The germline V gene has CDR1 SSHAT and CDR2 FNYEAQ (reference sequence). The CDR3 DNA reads TGTGCTAGCAGCTTACAACAGGGTTCACCCCTCCACTTT. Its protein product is CASSLQQGSPLHF.

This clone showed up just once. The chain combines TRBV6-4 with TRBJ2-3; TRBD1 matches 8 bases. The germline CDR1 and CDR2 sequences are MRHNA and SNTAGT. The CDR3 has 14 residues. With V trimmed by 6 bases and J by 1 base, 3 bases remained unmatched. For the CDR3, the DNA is TGTGCCAGCAGCCAGACAGGGGGCACAGATACGCAGTATTTT. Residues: CASSQTGGTDTQYF.

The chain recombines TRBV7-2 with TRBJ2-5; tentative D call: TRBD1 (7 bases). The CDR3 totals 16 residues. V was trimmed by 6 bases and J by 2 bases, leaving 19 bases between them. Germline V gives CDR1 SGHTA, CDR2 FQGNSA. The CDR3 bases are TGTGCCAGCAGTTACTACAGGGGACTCCCACAAGAGACCCAGTACTTC. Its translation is CASSYYRGLPQETQYF.

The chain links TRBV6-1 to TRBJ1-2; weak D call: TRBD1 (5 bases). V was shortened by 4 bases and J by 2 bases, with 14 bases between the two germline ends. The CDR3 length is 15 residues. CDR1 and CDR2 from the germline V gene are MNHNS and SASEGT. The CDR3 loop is CASSVDRQGNYGYTF. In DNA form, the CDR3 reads TGTGCCAGCAGTGTAGACCGCCAGGGAAACTATGGCTACACCTTC.

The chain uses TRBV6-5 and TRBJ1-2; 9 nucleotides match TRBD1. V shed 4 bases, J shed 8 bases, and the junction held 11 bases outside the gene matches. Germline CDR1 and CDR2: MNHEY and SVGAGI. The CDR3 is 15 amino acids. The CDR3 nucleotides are TGTGCCAGCAGTTTTCGGGACAGGGCACTGCAAGGCTACACCTTC. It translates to CASSFRDRALQGYTF.

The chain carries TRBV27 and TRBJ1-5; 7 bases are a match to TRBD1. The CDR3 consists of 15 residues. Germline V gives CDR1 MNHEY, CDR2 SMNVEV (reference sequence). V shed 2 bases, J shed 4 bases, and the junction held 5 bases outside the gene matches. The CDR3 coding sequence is TGTGCCAGCAGTTTACGCCAGGGGGGAAATCAGCCCCAGCATTTT. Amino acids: CASSLRQGGNQPQHF.

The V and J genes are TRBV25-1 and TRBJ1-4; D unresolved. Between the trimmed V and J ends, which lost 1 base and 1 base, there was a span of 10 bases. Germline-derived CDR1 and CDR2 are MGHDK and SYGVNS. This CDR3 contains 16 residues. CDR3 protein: CASSESGRGTNEKLFF. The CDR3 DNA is TGTGCCAGCAGTGAATCCGGGCGGGGAACTAATGAAAAACTGTTTTTT.